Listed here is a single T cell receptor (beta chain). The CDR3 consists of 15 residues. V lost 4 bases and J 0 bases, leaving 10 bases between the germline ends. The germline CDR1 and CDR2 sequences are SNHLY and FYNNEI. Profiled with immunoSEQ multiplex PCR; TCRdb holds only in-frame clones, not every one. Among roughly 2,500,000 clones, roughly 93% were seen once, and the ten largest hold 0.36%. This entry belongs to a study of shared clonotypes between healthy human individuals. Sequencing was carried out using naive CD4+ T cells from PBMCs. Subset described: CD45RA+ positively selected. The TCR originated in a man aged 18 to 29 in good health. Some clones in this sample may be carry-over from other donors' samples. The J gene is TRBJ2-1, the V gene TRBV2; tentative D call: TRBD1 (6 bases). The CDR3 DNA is TGTGCCAGCAGTGTAATGGACAGCTCCTACAATGAGCAGTTCTTC. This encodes CASSVMDSSYNEQFF. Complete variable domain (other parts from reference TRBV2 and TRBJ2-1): EPEVTQTPSHQVTQMGQEVILRCVPISNHLYFYWYRQILGQKVEFLVSFYNNEISEKSEIFDDQFSVERPDGSNFTLKIRSTKLEDSAMYFCASSVMDSSYNEQFFGPGTRLTVL.